This TCR beta chain was sequenced for a study of early T cells in non-severe SARS-CoV-2 infection. Study overall: Bulk RNA isolated from unsorted whole blood underwent sequencing; chains were not paired.

Each CDR3 protein gets one entry after TCRdb re-called the 5' RACE reads with MiXCR. The sample records approximately 57,000 distinct CDR3 sequences, around 13% being singletons. Germline V lookup: CDR1 SGDLS, CDR2 YYNGEE. CDR3 length equals 14 residues. Trimming removed 4 bases from V and 4 bases from J, with 14 bases in between. The rearrangement uses TRBV9 and TRBJ1-1; a weak D match, TRBD1 (6 bases). Sequencing was performed on whole blood. The clonotype originates from an adult who was a healthcare worker with PCR-confirmed SARS-CoV-2 infection or an uninfected control (not recorded which). CDR3 amino acids: CASSSTGSSTEAFF. CDR3 in DNA: TGTGCCAGCAGCTCAACAGGGTCGAGCACTGAAGCTTTCTTT.